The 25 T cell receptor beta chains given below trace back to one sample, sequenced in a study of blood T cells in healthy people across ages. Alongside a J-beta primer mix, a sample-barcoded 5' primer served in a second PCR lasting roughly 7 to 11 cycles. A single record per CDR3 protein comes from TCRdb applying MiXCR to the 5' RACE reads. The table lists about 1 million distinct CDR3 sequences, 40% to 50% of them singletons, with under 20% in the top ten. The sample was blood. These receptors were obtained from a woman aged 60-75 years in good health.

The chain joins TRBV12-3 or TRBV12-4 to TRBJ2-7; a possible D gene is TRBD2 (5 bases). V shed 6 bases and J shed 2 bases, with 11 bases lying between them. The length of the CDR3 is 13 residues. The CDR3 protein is CASSRSRAYEQYF. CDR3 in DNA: TGTGCCAGCAGCCGATCGCGGGCCTACGAGCAGTACTTC.

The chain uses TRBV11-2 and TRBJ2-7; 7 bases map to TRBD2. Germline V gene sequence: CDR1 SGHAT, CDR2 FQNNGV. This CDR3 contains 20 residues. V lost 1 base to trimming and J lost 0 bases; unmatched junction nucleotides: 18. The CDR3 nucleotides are TGTGCCAGCAGCTTAGTCCGGTGGGACCTGAGCGGGATAAGCTCCTACGAGCAGTACTTC. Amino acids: CASSLVRWDLSGISSYEQYF. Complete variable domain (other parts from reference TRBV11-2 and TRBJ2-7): EAGVAQSPRYKIIEKRQSVAFWCNPISGHATLYWYQQILGQGPKLLIQFQNNGVVDDSQLPKDRFSAERLKGVDSTLKIQPAKLEDSAVYLCASSLVRWDLSGISSYEQYFGPGTRLTVT.

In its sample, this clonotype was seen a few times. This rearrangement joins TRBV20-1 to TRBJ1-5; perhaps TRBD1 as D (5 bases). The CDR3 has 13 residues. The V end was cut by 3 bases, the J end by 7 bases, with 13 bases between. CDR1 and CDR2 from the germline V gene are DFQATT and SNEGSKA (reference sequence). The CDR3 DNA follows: TGCAGTGCTAGCTCCAGGGTCGGACAGCCCCAGCATTTT. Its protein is CSASSRVGQPQHF.

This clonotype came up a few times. The CDR3 nucleotides are TGCAGTGCTAGAGATGGGACTAGCGGGAGTGAGGATGAGCAGTTCTTC. Translated, it gives CSARDGTSGSEDEQFF. The chain has TRBV20-1 and TRBJ2-1, with 14 nucleotides matching TRBD2. V trimming: 0 bases; J trimming: 8 bases; junction bases outside the gene matches: 6. This CDR3 spans 16 amino acids. Germline CDR1 DFQATT, CDR2 SNEGSKA (reference sequence).

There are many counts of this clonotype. CDR3 DNA: TGCGCCAGCAGCCTCGGACAGGGAGGTGTTTACGAGCAGTACTTC. Amino acid sequence: CASSLGQGGVYEQYF. The chain combines TRBV5-1 with TRBJ2-7; 8 bases are a match to TRBD1. Germline-derived CDR1 and CDR2 are SGHRS and YFSETQ. The CDR3 is 15 amino acids. Trimming cost V 4 bases and J 4 bases; bases outside gene matches: 10.

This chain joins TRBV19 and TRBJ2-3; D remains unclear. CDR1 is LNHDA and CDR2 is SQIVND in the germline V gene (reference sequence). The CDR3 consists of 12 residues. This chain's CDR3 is CVSQASTDTQYF. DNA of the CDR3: TGTGTCAGCCAGGCGAGCACAGATACGCAGTATTTT.

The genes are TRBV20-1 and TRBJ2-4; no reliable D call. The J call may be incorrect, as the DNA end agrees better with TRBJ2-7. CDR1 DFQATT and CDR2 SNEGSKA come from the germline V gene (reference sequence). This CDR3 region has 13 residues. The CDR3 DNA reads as TGCAGTGCTAGAGACGCTAGGGCCTACGAGCAGTACTTC. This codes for CSARDARAYEQYF.

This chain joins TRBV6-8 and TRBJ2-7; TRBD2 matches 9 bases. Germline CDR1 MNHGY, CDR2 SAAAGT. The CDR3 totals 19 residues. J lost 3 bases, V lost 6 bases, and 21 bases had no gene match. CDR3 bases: TGTGCCAGCAGATCCGACAGAGAGAAACCGGGACTAGCAGGCTACGAGCAGTACTTC. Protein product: CASRSDREKPGLAGYEQYF.

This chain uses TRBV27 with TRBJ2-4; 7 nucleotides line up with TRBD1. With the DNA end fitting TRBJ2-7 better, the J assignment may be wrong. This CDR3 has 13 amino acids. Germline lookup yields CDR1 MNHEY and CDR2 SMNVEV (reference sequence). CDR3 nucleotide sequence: TGTGCCAGCAGTTTAAGATACAGGGGCGAGCAGTACTTC. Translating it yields CASSLRYRGEQYF.

CDR3 residues: CAWGQNREAFF. The CDR3 DNA sequence: TGTGCCTGGGGACAGAACCGTGAAGCTTTCTTT. This sequence joins TRBV30 and TRBJ1-1; D might be TRBD1 (6 bases). The V end was cut by 5 bases, the J end by 7 bases, with 11 bases between. Looked up from germline, CDR1 is GTSNPN and CDR2 is SVGIG (reference sequence). The CDR3 totals 11 residues.

CDR3 DNA sequence: TGTGCCAGCAGCAAAGCGGCAACCGGGACATTTTATAATTCACCCCTCCACTTT. It specifies CASSKAATGTFYNSPLHF. The chain joins TRBV21-1 to TRBJ1-6; the D call of TRBD1 is as the table states it, not checked on the DNA. TRBV21-1 is flagged as a pseudogene. CDR3 length: 18 amino acids.

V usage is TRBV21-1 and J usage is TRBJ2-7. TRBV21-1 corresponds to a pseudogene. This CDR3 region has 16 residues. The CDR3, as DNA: TGCGCCAGCAGCAAAGGGGGATACAAGGAAATGCACGAGCAGTACTTC. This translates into CASSKGGYKEMHEQYF.

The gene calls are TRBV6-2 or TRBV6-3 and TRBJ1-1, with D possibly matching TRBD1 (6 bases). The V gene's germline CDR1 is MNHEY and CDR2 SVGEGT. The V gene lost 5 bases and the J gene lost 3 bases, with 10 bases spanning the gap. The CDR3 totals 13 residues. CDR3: CASSGEGDTEAFF. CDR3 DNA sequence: TGTGCCAGCAGTGGGGAGGGGGACACTGAAGCTTTCTTT.

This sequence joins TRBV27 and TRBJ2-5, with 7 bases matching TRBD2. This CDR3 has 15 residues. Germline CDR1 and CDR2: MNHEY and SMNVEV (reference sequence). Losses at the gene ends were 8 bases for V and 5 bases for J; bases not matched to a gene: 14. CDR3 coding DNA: TGTGCCAGCTCATCAGGTGGGAGGGCCAGGGAGACCCAGTACTTC. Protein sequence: CASSSGGRARETQYF.

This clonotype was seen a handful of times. DNA for the CDR3: TGTGCCAGCAGTGGCGGGCGTGGCATCGGGGCCAAAAACATTCAGTACTTC. The encoded protein is CASSGGRGIGAKNIQYF. This rearrangement joins TRBV2 to TRBJ2-4; D may be TRBD2 (5 bases). The CDR3 has 17 residues. The V end was cut by 4 bases, the J end by 1 base, with 17 bases between. Germline-derived CDR1 and CDR2 are SNHLY and FYNNEI.

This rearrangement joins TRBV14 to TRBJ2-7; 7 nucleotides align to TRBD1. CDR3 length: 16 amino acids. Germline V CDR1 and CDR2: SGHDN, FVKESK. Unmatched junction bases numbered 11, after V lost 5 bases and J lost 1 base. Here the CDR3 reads CASSAPGQLNSYEQYF. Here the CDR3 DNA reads TGTGCCAGCAGCGCACCGGGACAGCTAAATTCCTACGAGCAGTACTTC.

The CDR3 here is CSAGGQGSHEQYF. The CDR3 DNA reads as TGCAGCGCGGGGGGGCAGGGGAGCCACGAGCAGTACTTC. The J gene is TRBJ2-7, the V gene TRBV29-1; 8 bases match TRBD2. The J segment lost 5 bases and the V segment lost 7 bases, leaving 10 bases of the junction unmatched. CDR3 length equals 13 residues. The germline V gene has CDR1 SQVTM and CDR2 ANQGSEA.

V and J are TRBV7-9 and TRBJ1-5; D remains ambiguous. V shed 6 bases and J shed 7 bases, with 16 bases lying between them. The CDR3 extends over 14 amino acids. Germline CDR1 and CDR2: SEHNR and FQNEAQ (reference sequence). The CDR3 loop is CASSSEGAGQPQHF. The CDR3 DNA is TGTGCCAGCAGTTCTGAGGGAGCGGGACAGCCCCAGCATTTT.

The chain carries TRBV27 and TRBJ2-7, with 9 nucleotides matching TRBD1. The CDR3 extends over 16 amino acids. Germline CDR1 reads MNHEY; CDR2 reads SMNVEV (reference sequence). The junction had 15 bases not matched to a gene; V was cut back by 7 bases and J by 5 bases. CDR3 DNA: TGTGCCAGCACGTCGCTGAGCGGGACAGGGAAGGACGAGCAGTACTTC. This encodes CASTSLSGTGKDEQYF.

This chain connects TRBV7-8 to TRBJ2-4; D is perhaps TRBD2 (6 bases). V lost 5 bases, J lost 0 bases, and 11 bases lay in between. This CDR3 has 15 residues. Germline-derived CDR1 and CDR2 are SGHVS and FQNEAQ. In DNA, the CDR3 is TGTGCCAGCAGCCCCCAGGGAGGAGCCAAAAACATTCAGTACTTC. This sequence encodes CASSPQGGAKNIQYF.

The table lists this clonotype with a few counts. CDR3 sequence reads: CASSPGQRQETQYF. As DNA, the CDR3 is TGTGCCAGCAGCCCGGGACAGAGACAAGAGACCCAGTACTTC. This chain uses TRBV9 with TRBJ2-5; TRBD1 aligns across 7 bases. Per the germline V gene, CDR1 is SGDLS and CDR2 is YYNGEE. The V and J ends lost 4 bases and 2 bases, in that order; junction bases with no gene match: 5. The CDR3 sequence is 14 residues long.

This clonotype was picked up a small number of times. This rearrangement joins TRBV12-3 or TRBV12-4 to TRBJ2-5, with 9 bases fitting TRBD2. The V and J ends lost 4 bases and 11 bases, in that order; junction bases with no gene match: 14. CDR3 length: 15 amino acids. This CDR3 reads CASSSGGRALNEQYF. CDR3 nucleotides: TGTGCCAGCAGTTCGGGCGGGAGGGCCCTCAATGAGCAGTACTTC.

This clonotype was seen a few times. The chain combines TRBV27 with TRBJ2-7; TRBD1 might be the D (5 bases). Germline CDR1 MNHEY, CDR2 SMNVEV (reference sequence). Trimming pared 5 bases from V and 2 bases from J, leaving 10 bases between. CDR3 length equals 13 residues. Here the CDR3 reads CASSTGPTYEQYF. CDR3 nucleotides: TGTGCCAGCAGTACAGGCCCAACCTACGAGCAGTACTTC.

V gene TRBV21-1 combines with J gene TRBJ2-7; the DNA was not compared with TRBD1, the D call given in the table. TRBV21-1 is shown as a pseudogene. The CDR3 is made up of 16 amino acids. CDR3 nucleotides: TGTGCCAGCAGCAAAGTGACCCGACAGGGGGCAGGCGAGCAGTACTTC. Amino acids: CASSKVTRQGAGEQYF.

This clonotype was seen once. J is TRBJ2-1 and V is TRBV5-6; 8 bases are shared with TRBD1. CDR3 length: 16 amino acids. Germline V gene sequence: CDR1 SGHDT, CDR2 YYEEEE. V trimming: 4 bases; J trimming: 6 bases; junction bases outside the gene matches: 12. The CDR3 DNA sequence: TGTGCCAGCAGCCCCGGCTGGCAGGGGGCCCTCAATGAGCAGTTCTTC. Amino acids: CASSPGWQGALNEQFF.